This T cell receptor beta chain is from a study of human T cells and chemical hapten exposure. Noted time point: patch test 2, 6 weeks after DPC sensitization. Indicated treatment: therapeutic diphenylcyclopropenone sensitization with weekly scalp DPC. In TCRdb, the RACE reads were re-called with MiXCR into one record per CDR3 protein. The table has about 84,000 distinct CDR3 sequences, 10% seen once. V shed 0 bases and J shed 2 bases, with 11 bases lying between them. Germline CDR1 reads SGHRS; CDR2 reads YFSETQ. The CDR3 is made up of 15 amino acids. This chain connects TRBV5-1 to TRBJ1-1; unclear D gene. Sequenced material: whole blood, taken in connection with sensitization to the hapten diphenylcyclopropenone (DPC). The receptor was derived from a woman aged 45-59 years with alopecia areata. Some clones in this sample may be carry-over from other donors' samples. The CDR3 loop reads CASSLDRQFNTEAFF. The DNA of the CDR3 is TGCGCCAGCAGCTTGGATAGGCAGTTTAACACTGAAGCTTTCTTT.